Listed below are T cell receptor beta chains from one sample, sequenced in a study of regulatory T cells in long-lasting Graves disease. One entry per CDR3 protein, called by TCRdb with MiXCR from the multiplex PCR reads. The sample lists 400,000 to 550,000 distinct CDR3 sequences; just under 15% were seen once. A further study also used this sample, focusing on T cells in Graves' hyperthyroidism and ophthalmopathy.

Here the sequenced sample was peripheral blood mononuclear cells (PBMCs), taken at new diagnosis, from a patient treated with antithyroid drugs. These receptors were obtained from a woman aged 30 to 39 with Graves disease. Both conserved end residues are part of each CDR3. D genes are given only for firm matches. Expanded clones get a size class; other rows say once, few or many, or leave the size out.

J gene,D gene,clone size,V gene,CDR3 DNA,CDR3 protein
TRBJ2-7,.,many,TRBV11-2,TGTGCCAGCAGCTTAGCCGAGGCGGGCTCCTACGAGCAGTACTTC,CASSLAEAGSYEQYF
TRBJ2-2,.,.,TRBV12-3/TRBV12-4,TGTGCCAGCAGCTCCGAGAGTAGCGAACACACCGGGGAGCTGTTTTTT,CASSSESSEHTGELFF
TRBJ1-3,.,many,TRBV28,TGTGCCAGCAGCCAGGGGCTGGCTGGAAACACCATATATTTT,CASSQGLAGNTIYF
TRBJ2-7,TRBD2,many,TRBV27,TGTGCCAGCAGCCCCAGCGGGAGCGGTTACGAGCAGTACTTC,CASSPSGSGYEQYF
TRBJ2-7,.,.,TRBV12-3/TRBV12-4,TGTGCCAGCAGTAGCCGGGCCCTTTCCTACGAGCAGTACTTC,CASSSRALSYEQYF
TRBJ2-1,.,many,TRBV7-9,TGTGCCAGCAGCCCGGGACGGCACAATGAGCAGTTCTTC,CASSPGRHNEQFF
TRBJ1-6,.,many,TRBV20-1,TGCAGTGCTAGAGATTTTGGGGGTAATGACAATTCACCCCTCCACTTT,CSARDFGGNDNSPLHF
TRBJ2-1,TRBD1,many,TRBV18,TGTGCCAGCTCACCGCGGCCGGGACAGGGATCCTACAATGAGCAGTTCTTC,CASSPRPGQGSYNEQFF
TRBJ2-7,.,many,TRBV5-1,TGTGCCAGCAGCTTAGGATCAGGAACATACGAGCAGTACTTC,CASSLGSGTYEQYF
TRBJ2-1,TRBD1,few,TRBV6-1,TGTGCCAGCAGTGAAGAGGTGGGACAGGGCTACAATGAGCAGTTCTTC,CASSEEVGQGYNEQFF
TRBJ2-5,.,few,TRBV2,TGTGCCAGCTCCCCCCCCTTAGGAGGTGGAGAGACCCAGTACTTC,CASSPPLGGGETQYF
TRBJ2-7,.,.,TRBV27,TGTGCCAGCAGTCAAGGGGGGCTACTTACCTACGAGCAGTACTTC,CASSQGGLLTYEQYF
TRBJ2-7,TRBD2,few,TRBV29-1,TGCAGCGTTGAAACTAGCGGGAGCAACGAGCAGTACTTC,CSVETSGSNEQYF
TRBJ2-7,TRBD2,few,TRBV29-1,TGCAGCGTGATGACTAGCGGGAGCTACGAGCAGTACTTC,CSVMTSGSYEQYF
TRBJ1-4,TRBD1,.,TRBV5-1,TGCGCCAGCAGCTCCGGGACAGGGCACGAAAAACTGTTTTTT,CASSSGTGHEKLFF
TRBJ2-1,.,few,TRBV7-9,TGTGCCAGCAGCGAAGTTAGCGCACTTTACAATGAGCAGTTCTTC,CASSEVSALYNEQFF
TRBJ1-2,.,many,TRBV2,TGTGCCAGCCGGACACGCTTCCAGATCTATGGCTACACCTTC,CASRTRFQIYGYTF
TRBJ2-7,TRBD1,many,TRBV12-3/TRBV12-4,TGTGCCAGCACCACCCGGGACAGAGTTTCCTACGAGCAGTACTTC,CASTTRDRVSYEQYF
TRBJ2-1,TRBD1,many,TRBV3-1,TGTGCCAGCAGCCAGATCACAGGGGGGTCCTACAATGAGCAGTTCTTC,CASSQITGGSYNEQFF
TRBJ2-3,.,.,TRBV7-2,TGTGCCAGCAGACCCGCAGGGACAGATACGCAGTATTTT,CASRPAGTDTQYF
TRBJ1-5,.,few,TRBV2,TGTGCCAGCAGTCCCGGGACGAACAATCAGCCCCAGCATTTT,CASSPGTNNQPQHF
TRBJ2-1,.,many,TRBV2,TGTGCCAGCGGACCTCGGTCTAGTTCGACGGATGAGCAGTTCTTC,CASGPRSSSTDEQFF
TRBJ1-2,.,.,TRBV30,TGTGCCTGGGATCCGGTGGGGCCGGGCTACACCTTC,CAWDPVGPGYTF
TRBJ2-5,TRBD1,many,TRBV28,TGTGCCACCCGGACAGGGAAGGGTGGGACCCAGTACTTC,CATRTGKGGTQYF
TRBJ2-7,.,.,TRBV7-2,TGTGCCAGCAGCTTTTATTATCGGGGGTCCACTCCCTACGAGCAGTACTTC,CASSFYYRGSTPYEQYF
TRBJ2-2,.,.,TRBV13,TGTGCCAGCAGCTCAGATACTAGGACCGGGGAGCTGTTTTTT,CASSSDTRTGELFF
TRBJ1-5,.,many,TRBV20-1,TGCAGTGCTCTACAGAATAGCAATCAGCCCCAGCATTTT,CSALQNSNQPQHF
TRBJ2-3,.,many,TRBV27,TGTGCCAGTTTATCCCCTCCAGGGAATACGCAGTATTTT,CASLSPPGNTQYF
TRBJ1-2,.,.,TRBV9,TGTGCCAGCAGCGTCAAAGGGGCTGGCTACACCTTC,CASSVKGAGYTF
TRBJ2-7,.,many,TRBV6-1,TGTGCCAGCAGTAGGGACAAGTATGGAGTGCAGTACTTC,CASSRDKYGVQYF
TRBJ1-2,.,many,TRBV5-1,TGCGCCAGCAGCTTGGTATTGGGGGTTGATGGCTACACCTTC,CASSLVLGVDGYTF
TRBJ2-7,TRBD2,many,TRBV29-1,TGCAGCGTCGAGAAGACTAGCGGAAGCTCCTACGAGCAGTACTTC,CSVEKTSGSSYEQYF
TRBJ2-7,TRBD2,.,TRBV28,TGTGCCAGCAGTGCGTCTAGCGGTGCCTACGAGCAGTACTTC,CASSASSGAYEQYF
TRBJ2-1,.,many,TRBV6-2/TRBV6-3,TGTGCCAGCAGCAACGCCAGGGGGGAGAGTCATAATGAGCAGTTCTTC,CASSNARGESHNEQFF
TRBJ2-3,.,many,TRBV2,TGTGCCAGCCCGTCCCCCTCACGTTCAAGGGCAGATACGCAGTATTTT,CASPSPSRSRADTQYF
TRBJ1-2,.,many,TRBV20-1,TGCAGTGCTCTTATCCGGACGGCCTATGGCTACACCTTC,CSALIRTAYGYTF
TRBJ1-5,.,.,TRBV12-3/TRBV12-4,TGTGCCAGCAGTTCCACAGGGATTAGCAATCAGCCCCAGCATTTT,CASSSTGISNQPQHF
TRBJ2-1,TRBD2,many,TRBV25-1,TGTGCCAGCAGTAGGCCGGGACTAGCGGTAGATGAGCAGTTCTTC,CASSRPGLAVDEQFF
TRBJ2-1,.,few,TRBV5-1,TGCGCCAGCAGCCCAGGGTACCAAGGGGATGAGCAGTTCTTC,CASSPGYQGDEQFF
TRBJ2-7,TRBD2,many,TRBV12-3/TRBV12-4,TGTGCCAGCAGTTTCTCAAGCGGGAGGGACGAGCAGTACTTC,CASSFSSGRDEQYF
TRBJ2-7,TRBD2,many,TRBV7-8,TGTGCCAGCAGCTTAGGGGTGACTAGCGATAGCTCCTACGAGCAGTACTTC,CASSLGVTSDSSYEQYF
TRBJ2-2,TRBD2,many,TRBV2,TGTGCCAGCAAGGGGACTAGCGGGAGGGCCGGGGAGCTGTTTTTT,CASKGTSGRAGELFF
TRBJ2-3,TRBD2,many,TRBV27,TGTGCCAGCAGCTCCAGACTAGCGGGAGGCACAGATACGCAGTATTTT,CASSSRLAGGTDTQYF
TRBJ1-2,.,many,TRBV12-3/TRBV12-4,TGTGCCAGCAGTTTGTCAGGATCCCGGTCCCTTAACTATGGCTACACCTTC,CASSLSGSRSLNYGYTF
TRBJ1-1,TRBD1,few,TRBV19,TGTGCCAGTGTCCGGGACAGTCCATCCTCGACTGAAGCTTTCTTT,CASVRDSPSSTEAFF
TRBJ2-4,TRBD1,many,TRBV7-2,TGTGCCAGCAGCGCGGACAGGGTGTTCATTCAGTACTTC,CASSADRVFIQYF
TRBJ2-1,TRBD2,.,TRBV7-3,TGTGCCAGCAGCGTTGGGACTAGCAAAGCCGATGAGCAGTTCTTC,CASSVGTSKADEQFF
TRBJ2-7,.,many,TRBV3-1,TGTGCCAGCAGCCAAATATACGAGCAGTACTTC,CASSQIYEQYF
TRBJ2-5,TRBD1,few,TRBV5-4,TGTGCCAGCAGCTCTCGACAGGGACAAGAGACCCAGTACTTC,CASSSRQGQETQYF
TRBJ2-7,.,few,TRBV20-1,TGCAGTGCTAGAGATCCAGGACAGAACTCCTACGAGCAGTACTTC,CSARDPGQNSYEQYF
TRBJ2-1,.,few,TRBV12-3/TRBV12-4,TGTGCCAGCAGTTTCTTCCCGGCCTCCTACAATGAGCAGTCCTTC,CASSFFPASYNEQSF
TRBJ2-7,TRBD1,many,TRBV5-4,TGTGCCAGCAGCCGAACAGCGGGACAGGGGAGCTCCTACGAGCAGTACTTC,CASSRTAGQGSSYEQYF
TRBJ2-2,TRBD1,few,TRBV28,TGTGCCAGCAGCCTACAGGGGAGCTCCGGGGAGCTGTTTTTT,CASSLQGSSGELFF
TRBJ2-5,.,many,TRBV5-1,TGCGCCAGCAGCTTGGAGGCAAACCAAGAGACCCAGTACTTC,CASSLEANQETQYF
TRBJ2-7,.,many,TRBV18,TGTGCCAGCTCACCACACAGTTCCTACGAGCAGTACTTC,CASSPHSSYEQYF
TRBJ2-5,.,many,TRBV20-1,TGCAGTGCTAGAGACGCCTTGGCCCCTCGAGAGACCCAGTACTTC,CSARDALAPRETQYF
TRBJ2-1,TRBD1,.,TRBV19,TGTGCCAGTAGCCGCCCCGGGACAGGATACAATGAGCAGTTCTTC,CASSRPGTGYNEQFF
TRBJ2-1,TRBD1,many,TRBV12-3/TRBV12-4,TGTGCCAGCTCACCCCCGGGACAGGGGTACAATGAGCAGTTCTTC,CASSPPGQGYNEQFF
TRBJ2-1,TRBD2,many,TRBV10-3,TGTGCCCCCGGTGGCCTAGCGGTTATATACAATGAGCAGTTCTTC,CAPGGLAVIYNEQFF
TRBJ2-5,TRBD2,few,TRBV15,TGTGCCACCACCTCGTCCGGGACTAGCGGGAGGGTCCCGTACTTC,CATTSSGTSGRVPYF